The next 23 T cell receptor beta chains were all read from a single sample in a study of identical twins. TCRdb called the 5' RACE reads again in MiXCR, with one record for every CDR3 protein. This sample has fewer than 350,000 distinct CDR3 sequences; around 8.8% occur once, and the top ten carry around 2.1%. This sample also belongs to another study, concerning yellow fever vaccine responses in identical twins.

What was sequenced was memory (CD45RO+) T cells sorted from blood. These receptors all come from a woman younger than 30 in good health.

This clonotype occurred a few times. The chain recombines TRBV5-6 with TRBJ2-2; no firm D call. Germline CDR1 reads SGHDT; CDR2 reads YYEEEE. The CDR3 is 15 amino acids. The ends were cut back, 0 bases at V and 5 bases at J, with 11 bases in the middle. Here the CDR3 reads CASSLVPPLTGELFF. Here the CDR3 DNA reads TGTGCCAGCAGCTTGGTACCCCCCCTTACCGGGGAGCTGTTTTTT.

This clonotype was counted many times. The chain employs TRBV14 and TRBJ1-2, with 8 bases identical to TRBD1. The J segment lost 4 bases and the V segment lost 4 bases, leaving 5 bases of the junction unmatched. This CDR3 is 14 amino acids long. Per germline, CDR1 SGHDN and CDR2 FVKESK. CDR3 loop: CASSRGQGGYGYTF. The DNA of the CDR3 is TGTGCCAGCAGCCGAGGACAGGGTGGCTATGGCTACACCTTC.

Concerning this clonotype itself: Germline is not matched at one junction end, which may reflect a read error. The chain combines TRBV27 with TRBJ2-3, with 11 positions matching TRBD2. The CDR3 extends over 19 amino acids. Germline V gene data show CDR1 as MNHEY and CDR2 as SMNVEV (reference sequence). The CDR3 loop is CASSFVGTSGVLSTDTLYF. In nucleotides, the CDR3 is TGTGCCAGCAGTTTTGTTGGGACTAGCGGAGTCCTTAGCACAGATACGCTGTATTTT.

The rearrangement uses TRBV14 and TRBJ2-2; D remains unclear. This CDR3 region has 12 residues. In germline, CDR1 is SGHDN, CDR2 FVKESK. Deletions cut 3 bases from V and 7 bases from J, with 6 bases between. CDR3 DNA: TGTGCCAGCAGCCAGTGGGACGGGGAGCTGTTTTTT. Protein: CASSQWDGELFF.

This clonotype was observed at least ten times. This rearrangement joins TRBV20-1 to TRBJ2-1; perhaps TRBD2 as D (6 bases). Germline V gene sequence: CDR1 DFQATT, CDR2 SNEGSKA (reference sequence). The CDR3 spans 16 residues. Between the trimmed V and J ends, which lost 7 bases and 9 bases, there was a span of 28 bases. The CDR3 is CSVLRFRLGMGGEQFF. The CDR3 bases are TGCAGTGTTCTCCGGTTCAGACTTGGGATGGGGGGTGAGCAGTTCTTC.

The genes are TRBV5-1 and TRBJ1-1, with no clear D. The V gene lost 0 bases and the J gene lost 4 bases, with 7 bases spanning the gap. This CDR3 has 13 amino acids. From germline, CDR1 is SGHRS and CDR2 YFSETQ. CDR3 amino acids: CASSLEGRTEAFF. CDR3 DNA sequence: TGCGCCAGCAGCTTGGAGGGTCGCACTGAAGCTTTCTTT.

This clonotype was counted a few times. V is TRBV5-1 and J is TRBJ2-2; 9 bases align to TRBD1. Trimming cost V 4 bases and J 8 bases; bases outside gene matches: 3. The CDR3 runs 13 residues. Germline-derived CDR1 and CDR2 are SGHRS and YFSETQ. This CDR3 is CASSRTGDGELFF. CDR3 DNA sequence: TGCGCCAGCAGCCGGACAGGGGATGGGGAGCTGTTTTTT.

This clonotype was observed a handful of times. The chain links TRBV2 to TRBJ1-5, with TRBD1 matching 11 bases. From germline, CDR1 is SNHLY and CDR2 FYNNEI. There are 17 residues in the CDR3. V was pared by 8 bases and J by 6 bases, with 15 bases of the junction left unmatched. In DNA form, the CDR3 reads TGTGCCAGCCATAACCTGGACAGGGGGCGATTCGGTCAGCCCCAGCATTTT. It translates to CASHNLDRGRFGQPQHF.

This clonotype has a handful of counts. The J gene is TRBJ2-2, the V gene TRBV11-3, with TRBD1 as a possible D gene (5 bases). This CDR3 has 17 amino acids. V shed 2 bases and J shed 2 bases, with 15 bases lying between them. Germline CDR1 reads SGHNT; CDR2 reads YENEEA. The CDR3 bases are TGTGCCAGCAGCTTATCATCAGGGTACCCCAACACCGGGGAGCTGTTTTTT. Translated: CASSLSSGYPNTGELFF.

This chain connects TRBV7-9 to TRBJ2-5; TRBD2 matches at 10 bases. The V segment lost 3 bases and the J segment 5 bases; nucleotides outside the gene matches: 6. This CDR3 is 15 amino acids long. In germline, CDR1 is SEHNR, CDR2 FQNEAQ (reference sequence). This CDR3 reads CASSFEAGGFETQYF. In DNA form, the CDR3 reads TGTGCCAGCAGCTTTGAAGCGGGGGGGTTCGAGACCCAGTACTTC.

V usage is TRBV12-3 or TRBV12-4 and J usage is TRBJ2-5, with 11 bases identical to TRBD2. The CDR3 covers 14 residues. The junction had 6 bases not matched to a gene; V was cut back by 7 bases and J by 5 bases. The CDR3 region is CASTLAGGRETQYF. CDR3 DNA sequence: TGTGCCAGCACCTTAGCGGGGGGGCGTGAGACCCAGTACTTC.

This clonotype has only a few counts. The genes are TRBV4-1 and TRBJ1-5, with D possibly TRBD1 on 6 matching bases. V dropped 0 bases and J dropped 4 bases, with 10 bases sitting between them. The V gene's germline CDR1 is MGHRA and CDR2 YSYEKL. There are 15 residues in the CDR3. The DNA for the CDR3 is TGCGCCAGCAGCCAAGATCAGGGGCCTAATCAGCCCCAGCATTTT. Translating gives CASSQDQGPNQPQHF.

At least ten counts were recorded for this clonotype. The J gene is TRBJ1-1, the V gene TRBV3-1, with 11 positions matching TRBD1. J lost 5 bases, V lost 4 bases, and 9 bases had no gene match. There are 16 residues in the CDR3. From germline, CDR1 is LGHDT and CDR2 YNNKEL (reference sequence). The CDR3 spells CASSPWTGGLGTEAFF. DNA of the CDR3: TGTGCCAGCAGCCCCTGGACAGGGGGCTTGGGTACTGAAGCTTTCTTT.

The chain links TRBV5-5 to TRBJ2-5, with D possibly TRBD2 on 6 matching bases. This CDR3 region has 15 residues. The germline V gene has CDR1 SGHKS and CDR2 YYEKEE (reference sequence). The germline V and J ends were trimmed by 4 bases and 0 bases, with 13 bases remaining between them. CDR3 coding DNA: TGTGCCAGCAGCCAACTTCCGGGAGACCAAGAGACCCAGTACTTC. Amino acid sequence: CASSQLPGDQETQYF. The complete variable domain, with remaining parts taken from reference TRBV5-5 and TRBJ2-5, reads DAGVTQSPTHLIKTRGQQVTLRCSPISGHKSVSWYQQVLGQGPQFIFQYYEKEERGRGNFPDRFSARQFPNYSSELNVNALLLGDSALYLCASSQLPGDQETQYFGPGTRLLVL.

This clonotype was seen many times. J is TRBJ1-2 and V is TRBV12-3 or TRBV12-4; 8 bases are shared with TRBD1. V shed 8 bases, J shed 4 bases, and the junction held 3 bases outside the gene matches. This CDR3 is 12 amino acids long. In nucleotides, the CDR3 is TGTGCCAGCGTAGGGACAGGCTATGGCTACACCTTC. Its translation is CASVGTGYGYTF.

This clonotype was seen a few times. The V and J genes are TRBV15 and TRBJ2-5, with D maybe TRBD1 (7 bases). The CDR3 consists of 17 residues. V lost 0 bases to trimming and J lost 4 bases, with 18 bases between them. Germline V gene data show CDR1 as LNHNV and CDR2 as YYDKDF (reference sequence). CDR3 residues: CATSRDRTGEVGETQYF. The CDR3 nucleotides read TGTGCCACCAGCAGAGATCGCACAGGGGAGGTGGGAGAGACCCAGTACTTC.

This clonotype has ten or more counts. This chain joins TRBV7-9 and TRBJ2-2; D may match TRBD1 or TRBD2 (6 bases each). Trimming took off 6 bases at V and 5 bases at J, with 22 bases between the two ends. In germline, CDR1 is SEHNR, CDR2 FQNEAQ (reference sequence). The CDR3 runs to 17 residues. This CDR3 is CASRHPIGGAGTGELFF. The CDR3 nucleotides are TGTGCCAGCAGACATCCAATCGGGGGCGCGGGGACCGGGGAGCTGTTTTTT.

The CDR3 DNA follows: TGTGCCAGCAGCTTAAGGGGTTCGATACAAAGTGAGCAGTTCTTC. It specifies CASSLRGSIQSEQFF. The chain combines TRBV7-2 with TRBJ2-1, with D possibly being TRBD1 (5 bases). Germline V gene lookup returns CDR1 SGHTA and CDR2 FQGNSA. CDR3 size: 15 residues. V lost 2 bases to trimming and J lost 9 bases, with 17 bases between them.

This chain joins TRBV2 and TRBJ2-1; D unresolved. Deletions cut 7 bases from V and 4 bases from J, with 11 bases between. CDR3 size: 13 residues. Germline CDR1 reads SNHLY; CDR2 reads FYNNEI. The CDR3 spells CASMGQGYNEQFF. The CDR3 coding sequence is TGTGCCAGCATGGGTCAAGGATACAATGAGCAGTTCTTC.

V usage is TRBV11-3 and J usage is TRBJ2-7, with D tentatively TRBD1 or TRBD2 (5 bases each). Germline V gene data show CDR1 as SGHNT and CDR2 as YENEEA. With 5 bases removed from V and 9 bases from J, the gap between germline ends came to 17 bases. This CDR3 comprises 13 residues. CDR3 sequence (DNA): TGTGCCAGCAGCGGGATTACTGGGACCGCGCAGTACTTC. It specifies CASSGITGTAQYF.

This clonotype occurred a few times. This rearrangement joins TRBV4-2 to TRBJ2-5; 13 bases are a match to TRBD2. Losses at the gene ends were 4 bases for V and 5 bases for J; bases not matched to a gene: 7. The germline gives CDR1 LGHNA, CDR2 YNFKEQ. The CDR3 covers 16 residues. CDR3 DNA: TGTGCCAGCAGCCGAGAGAGGACTAGCGGGAGTGAGACCCAGTACTTC. It translates to CASSRERTSGSETQYF.

This clonotype was seen ten or more times. The chain combines TRBV12-3 or TRBV12-4 with TRBJ1-6; possibly TRBD1 for D (6 bases). CDR3 length: 16 residues. The V gene lost 1 base and the J gene lost 7 bases, with 14 bases spanning the gap. Here the CDR3 reads CASSLGGGARNSPLHF. The CDR3 DNA follows: TGTGCCAGCAGTTTAGGAGGGGGGGCGCGGAATTCACCCCTCCACTTT.

The V and J genes are TRBV18 and TRBJ2-5; perhaps TRBD2 as D (6 bases). With 3 bases removed from V and 5 bases from J, the gap between germline ends came to 13 bases. This CDR3 spans 14 amino acids. Germline V gene data show CDR1 as KGHSH and CDR2 as LQKENI. This chain's CDR3 is CASSPPTRRETQYF. CDR3 DNA sequence: TGTGCCAGCTCACCGCCGACTAGGAGGGAGACCCAGTACTTC.